One and the same sample provided the 23 T cell receptor beta chains below, sequenced in a study of metastatic and nonmetastatic thyroid tumors. TCRdb re-analyzed the PCR reads using MiXCR. The repertoire holds 6,000 to 7,000 clones, with roughly 29% as singletons. No treatment of any kind had been given to any patient before thyroid surgery. Sequenced: tumor tissue. The receptors stem from a female donor with papillary thyroid cancer or a benign thyroid nodule (not recorded which). Some clones in this sample may be carry-over from other donors' samples.

The genes are TRBV6-4 and TRBJ1-2; maybe TRBD1 (5 bases). CDR3 length equals 15 residues. The germline gives CDR1 MRHNA, CDR2 SNTAGT. The germline V and J ends were trimmed by 3 bases and 3 bases, with 14 bases remaining between them. CDR3 in DNA: TGTGCCAGCAGTGAAGAATGGGGCACCGACTATGGCTACACCTTC. Its protein product is CASSEEWGTDYGYTF.

This clone came up a few times. DNA for the CDR3: TGTGCCAGCAGACCCCCAGGGAGTCATAAAGGGAAGGGCGAGCAGTACTTC. Translating it yields CASRPPGSHKGKGEQYF. V gene TRBV6-8 combines with J gene TRBJ2-7, with D perhaps TRBD1 or TRBD2 (5 bases each). Trimming removed 6 bases from V and 6 bases from J, with 27 bases in between. CDR1 and CDR2 (germline): MNHGY, SAAAGT. There are 17 residues in the CDR3.

This clone is termed medium-sized. The rearrangement links TRBV7-9 to TRBJ2-7; maybe TRBD2 (5 bases). Trimming took 1 base from V and 2 from J, leaving 6 bases between them. The germline gives CDR1 SEHNR, CDR2 FQNEAQ (reference sequence). CDR3 length: 13 residues. CDR3 protein: CASSLGGPYEQYF. CDR3 in DNA: TGTGCCAGCAGCTTAGGAGGGCCCTACGAGCAGTACTTC.

This clone has ten or more counts. A clone one base away is much larger, so this may be a read error. Other DNA sequences in the sample encode the same CDR3. This CDR3 reads CASSLGPLNQPQHF. The CDR3 bases are TGTGCCAGCAGCCTGGGGCCGCTTAATCAGCCCCAGCATTTC. The chain links TRBV6-1 to TRBJ1-5; tentatively, D is TRBD1 (5 bases). The germline CDR1 and CDR2 sequences are MNHNS and SASEGT. The CDR3 is 14 amino acids.

This clone was counted a few times. The chain links TRBV6-1 to TRBJ1-3, with a weak D call TRBD1 (5 bases). Germline V gene sequence: CDR1 MNHNS, CDR2 SASEGT. Trimming took 5 bases from V and 2 from J, leaving 16 bases between them. This CDR3 spans 16 amino acids. The CDR3 is CASSPSGLFAGNTIYF. The CDR3, as DNA: TGTGCCAGCAGTCCCTCAGGGTTATTCGCTGGAAACACCATATATTTT.

This clone came up a few times. This sequence joins TRBV6-2 or TRBV6-3 and TRBJ1-5; D possibly corresponds to TRBD1 (5 bases). The CDR3 is made up of 15 amino acids. CDR1 is MNHEY, CDR2 SVGEGT, per germline. The V end lost 2 bases, the J end lost 9 bases, and 17 bases lay between the germline ends. The CDR3, as DNA: TGTGCCAGCAGTTACGACAGTAAGCTGGCGGGGCCCCAGCATTTT. It encodes CASSYDSKLAGPQHF.

This clone came up a few times. V usage is TRBV27 and J usage is TRBJ2-1; 11 bases are a match to TRBD2. Germline V lookup: CDR1 MNHEY, CDR2 SMNVEV (reference sequence). The CDR3 spans 16 residues. V lost 7 bases, J lost 4 bases, and 9 bases stayed unmatched. CDR3 DNA sequence: TGTGCCAGCAAGACGTCCGGGACTAGCGGATACAATGAGCAGTTCTTC. The encoded protein is CASKTSGTSGYNEQFF.

This clone was detected only a few times. The CDR3 loop reads CATSRATDRARHEQYF. CDR3 sequence (DNA): TGTGCCACCAGCAGAGCTACGGACAGGGCTAGGCACGAGCAGTACTTC. The chain links TRBV15 to TRBJ2-7, with TRBD1 matching 8 bases. The CDR3 contains 16 residues. Germline values: CDR1 LNHNV, CDR2 YYDKDF (reference sequence). V was pared by 1 base and J by 5 bases, with 10 bases of the junction left unmatched. The entire variable domain, with the rest obtained from reference TRBV15 and TRBJ2-7, is as follows: DAMVIQNPRYQVTQFGKPVTLSCSQTLNHNVMYWYQQKSSQAPKLLFHYYDKDFNNEADTPDNFQSRRPNTSFCFLDIRSPGLGDTAMYLCATSRATDRARHEQYFGPGTRLTVT.

This clone has ten or more counts. Other DNA sequences in this sample translate to the same CDR3. The chain is built from TRBV3-1 and TRBJ2-1; 7 nucleotides match TRBD1. The germline gives CDR1 LGHDT, CDR2 YNNKEL (reference sequence). The ends lost 4 bases at V and 5 bases at J; junction bases unmatched: 5. The CDR3 runs 14 residues. This CDR3 reads CASSRTGANNEQFF. CDR3 DNA: TGTGCCAGCAGCCGCACAGGGGCGAACAATGAGCAGTTCTTC.

This clone was observed many times. The chain is built from TRBV2 and TRBJ1-5; D possibly corresponds to TRBD1 (6 bases). This CDR3 is 13 amino acids long. Germline V lookup: CDR1 SNHLY, CDR2 FYNNEI. Trimming removed 6 bases from V and 6 bases from J, with 12 bases in between. The CDR3 region is CASRRGGGQPQHF. The DNA of the CDR3 is TGTGCCAGCAGGAGGGGGGGGGGTCAGCCCCAGCATTTT.

This clone appeared a single time. The CDR3 DNA sequence: TGTGCCAGTAGTATGACCCGAGGACAGGGGATAAGGACCGGGGAGCTGTTTTTT. This sequence encodes CASSMTRGQGIRTGELFF. The V gene is TRBV19, the J gene TRBJ2-2; 9 nucleotides line up with TRBD1. The CDR3 has 18 amino acids. Germline CDR1 and CDR2: LNHDA and SQIVND (reference sequence). The V gene end was trimmed by 3 bases and the J gene end by 5 bases; junction bases not matched to a gene: 13.

In its sample, this clone is medium-sized. The chain joins TRBV7-9 to TRBJ2-3, with D hard to call. The CDR3 is made up of 15 amino acids. Trimming left V 5 bases short and J 4 bases short, with 16 bases between. CDR1 is SEHNR, CDR2 FQNEAQ, per germline (reference sequence). For the CDR3, the DNA is TGTGCCAGCAGCATCGCCCAGGCGAGCGCAGATACGCAGTATTTT. Its protein product is CASSIAQASADTQYF.

As concerns this clone: This may stem from a read error, because a much larger clone lies one nucleotide away. The chain couples TRBV4-1 to TRBJ2-3; the match to TRBD2 covers 9 bases. J lost 4 bases, V lost 5 bases, and 10 bases had no gene match. This CDR3 is 16 amino acids long. Germline V gene sequence: CDR1 MGHRA, CDR2 YSYEKL. The CDR3 DNA reads as TGCGCCAGCAGCTGGACTGGCGGGGGGGGAGCAGATACGCAGTATTTT. It specifies CASSWTGGGGADTQYF.

J is TRBJ2-1 and V is TRBV6-1; 9 bases fit TRBD2. The ends lost 9 bases at V and 2 bases at J; junction bases unmatched: 8. This CDR3 comprises 15 residues. The V gene's germline CDR1 is MNHNS and CDR2 SASEGT. The CDR3 DNA follows: TGTGCCAGTTCCCCGACTAGCGGAACCTACAATGAGCAGTTCTTC. Protein sequence: CASSPTSGTYNEQFF.

The chain joins TRBV28 to TRBJ2-1, with 7 bases that match TRBD2. Germline CDR1 and CDR2: MDHEN and SYDVKM. Trimming cost V 2 bases and J 5 bases; bases outside gene matches: 6. The CDR3 runs 15 residues. The CDR3 nucleotides are TGTGCCAGCAGTTTACCAAGCGGGAAGCACAATGAGCAGTTCTTC. Residues: CASSLPSGKHNEQFF.

This clone was observed at least ten times. V and J are TRBV28 and TRBJ2-1, with 9 bases fitting TRBD2. This CDR3 has 15 amino acids. Germline values: CDR1 MDHEN, CDR2 SYDVKM. J was trimmed by 4 bases and V by 5 bases; bases with no gene match: 6. Here the CDR3 DNA reads TGTGCCAGCAGTCCAGGCGGGAGGGATTACAATGAGCAGTTCTTC. Its protein is CASSPGGRDYNEQFF.

In DNA, the CDR3 is TGCAGTGCTAGAAAGATGCATTCTCGGTACGAGCAGTACTTC. Encoded protein: CSARKMHSRYEQYF. V usage is TRBV20-1 and J usage is TRBJ2-7, with unresolved D. Germline lookup yields CDR1 DFQATT and CDR2 SNEGSKA (reference sequence). V lost 2 bases and J lost 4, with 15 bases in between. There are 14 residues in the CDR3.

The V gene is TRBV12-3 or TRBV12-4, the J gene TRBJ2-7, with D possibly being TRBD1 or TRBD2 (5 bases each). The V and J ends lost 5 bases and 2 bases respectively, with 19 bases between them. CDR3 size: 16 residues. In DNA, the CDR3 is TGTGCCAGCAGTGGACCCCCGCAGGGAGCAGCCTACGAGCAGTACTTC. Translation: CASSGPPQGAAYEQYF.

Points on this clone: Germline and junction disagree at one end, which may indicate a read error. The sample has other DNA sequences that encode this CDR3 too. The J gene is TRBJ2-3, the V gene TRBV3-1; 7 bases are shared with TRBD2. Looked up from germline, CDR1 is LGHDT and CDR2 is YNNKEL (reference sequence). The CDR3 spans 10 residues. In DNA form, the CDR3 reads TGCGCCAGCGGGGCTGATACGCAGTATTTT. Residues: CASGADTQYF.

This sequence joins TRBV6-1 and TRBJ2-1, with 7 positions matching TRBD2. Germline CDR1 MNHNS, CDR2 SASEGT. With 6 bases clipped from V and 7 bases from J, the junction kept 15 bases outside the gene matches. The CDR3 contains 16 residues. CDR3 DNA sequence: TGTGCCAGCAGACCCCTCCTTGGGGGGGGGGGGAATGAGCAGTTCTTC. Amino acids: CASRPLLGGGGNEQFF.

This clone was seen more than once but under ten times. The V gene is TRBV6-4, the J gene TRBJ1-5; D unclear. Germline assignment: CDR1 MRHNA and CDR2 SNTAGT. The CDR3 consists of 13 residues. Trimming removed 6 bases at V and 5 bases at J, with 11 bases between. CDR3 residues: CASSRERDQPQHF. The CDR3 DNA follows: TGTGCCAGCAGCCGGGAACGCGATCAGCCCCAGCATTTT.

This clone showed up just a few times. V is TRBV6-1 and J is TRBJ2-7, with D perhaps matching TRBD2 (6 bases). V was pared by 7 bases and J by 2 bases, with 12 bases between. CDR1 and CDR2 (germline): MNHNS, SASEGT. The CDR3 is 13 residues long. For the CDR3, the DNA is TGTGCCAGCACCTCCCGGGAGACCTACGAGCAGTACTTC. The encoded protein is CASTSRETYEQYF.

The CDR3 sequence: CASSSGLAGGPDTQYF. DNA for the CDR3: TGTGCCAGCAGCTCCGGACTAGCGGGGGGACCAGATACGCAGTATTTT. The chain combines TRBV11-2 with TRBJ2-3; 14 bases line up with TRBD2. The germline CDR1 and CDR2 sequences are SGHAT and FQNNGV. The V and J ends lost 4 bases and 4 bases, in that order; junction bases with no gene match: 4. This CDR3 is built from 16 residues.